These 32 T cell receptor beta chains were all obtained from the same sample, sequenced in a study of coeliac disease. Study findings and constraints: Active celiac intraepithelial and lamina propria samples had lower TRB and TRG clonality than control samples.

The assay was immunoSEQ multiplex PCR, and TCRdb's table has in-frame clones only and misses some. This sample has thousands of clones, with 65% to 80% found just once. Their specific antigens are unknown. The sample consisted of lamina propria lymphocytes from the gut. The receptors were sampled from a woman aged 18-29 years with active celiac disease.

The chain is built from TRBV7-2 and TRBJ2-7, with a tentative D call TRBD2 (7 bases). CDR1 is SGHTA and CDR2 is FQGNSA in the germline V gene. CDR3 length equals 15 residues. The V end lost 2 bases, the J end lost 5 bases, and 16 bases lay between the germline ends. The CDR3 spells CASSLRVGGEHEQYF. The CDR3 nucleotides are TGTGCCAGCAGCTTAAGGGTAGGGGGGGAACACGAGCAGTACTTC.

This clone appeared a single time. The V gene is TRBV18, the J gene TRBJ2-5; D perhaps matches TRBD1 (5 bases). Per germline, CDR1 KGHSH and CDR2 LQKENI. The CDR3 has 14 amino acids. The V and J ends lost 1 base and 4 bases respectively, with 10 bases between them. CDR3 in DNA: TGTGCCAGCTCACCACTTGGGCAGGGAGAGACCCAGTACTTC. Encoded protein: CASSPLGQGETQYF.

This clone showed up just a few times. This chain uses TRBV7-2 with TRBJ1-5, with D possibly TRBD1 on 6 matching bases. The CDR3 is made up of 15 amino acids. The germline gives CDR1 SGHTA, CDR2 FQGNSA. The germline V and J ends were trimmed by 5 bases and 6 bases, with 17 bases remaining between them. CDR3 in amino acids: CASSLTGFQGQPQHF. CDR3 nucleotides: TGTGCCAGCAGCCTTACAGGGTTTCAGGGTCAGCCCCAGCATTTT.

The chain links TRBV5-4 to TRBJ1-2; D gene ambiguous. Germline V gene sequence: CDR1 SGHNT, CDR2 YYREEE (reference sequence). The CDR3 spans 12 residues. The ends were cut back, 0 bases at V and 7 bases at J, with 7 bases in the middle. CDR3 sequence reads: CASSLDRGGYTF. CDR3 coding DNA: TGTGCCAGCAGCTTGGATCGGGGTGGCTACACCTTC.

The gene calls are TRBV4-1 and TRBJ2-3; 8 positions match TRBD1. Per germline, CDR1 MGHRA and CDR2 YSYEKL. This CDR3 has 16 residues. V dropped 1 base and J dropped 9; count of bases not matched to a gene: 12. The CDR3 protein is CASSQGQGAHPGTQYF. In DNA, the CDR3 is TGCGCCAGCAGCCAAGGCCAGGGGGCTCATCCAGGCACGCAGTATTTT.

This clone has only a few counts. This chain links TRBV6-1 with TRBJ2-1; 7 bases align to TRBD1. Germline assignment: CDR1 MNHNS and CDR2 SASEGT. J lost 4 bases, V lost 5 bases, and 8 bases had no gene match. CDR3 size: 15 residues. The CDR3 DNA reads as TGTGCCAGCAGTTTCGGACAGGCGATGTACAATGAGCAGTTCTTC. It codes for CASSFGQAMYNEQFF.

The V call is TRBV27, the J call TRBJ1-6, with D uncertain. CDR1 and CDR2 (germline): MNHEY, SMNVEV (reference sequence). There are 13 residues in the CDR3. Trimming removed 7 bases from V and 8 bases from J, with 12 bases in between. CDR3 sequence reads: CASKGNSDSPLHF. The DNA of the CDR3 is TGTGCCAGCAAAGGAAACAGTGATTCACCCCTCCACTTT.

The V gene is TRBV19, the J gene TRBJ2-2; D is unresolved. CDR1 and CDR2 from the germline V gene are LNHDA and SQIVND (reference sequence). CDR3 size: 16 residues. The V gene lost 5 bases and the J gene lost 4 bases, with 17 bases spanning the gap. CDR3 bases: TGTGCCAGTAGTTTACAGATCCAGGTTGGCACCGGGGAGCTGTTTTTT. Its translation is CASSLQIQVGTGELFF. Filled out from reference TRBV19 and TRBJ2-2, the complete variable domain reads DGGITQSPKYLFRKEGQNVTLSCEQNLNHDAMYWYRQDPGQGLRLIYYSQIVNDFQKGDIAEGYSVSREKKESFPLTVTSAQKNPTAFYLCASSLQIQVGTGELFFGEGSRLTVL.

J is TRBJ1-4 and V is TRBV30; D unresolved. V lost 1 base and J lost 1, with 22 bases in between. Germline values: CDR1 GTSNPN, CDR2 SVGIG (reference sequence). The CDR3 sequence is 19 residues long. The CDR3 sequence is CAWSDSRTPRRGTNEKLFF. The CDR3 DNA reads TGTGCCTGGAGTGATTCCAGGACGCCCCGACGGGGAACTAATGAAAAACTGTTTTTT.

The DNA for the CDR3 is TGCGCCAGCAGTGGGACTAGCTTCGGTACGCAGTATTTT. It encodes CASSGTSFGTQYF. The chain couples TRBV10-1 to TRBJ2-3; 8 nucleotides agree with TRBD2. The CDR3 has 13 amino acids. Per the germline V gene, CDR1 is WNHNN and CDR2 is SYGVQD (reference sequence). The ends lost 4 bases at V and 8 bases at J; junction bases unmatched: 5.

V is TRBV7-2 and J is TRBJ2-3; 9 bases are shared with TRBD2. Germline V gives CDR1 SGHTA, CDR2 FQGNSA. The CDR3 runs to 14 residues. The J segment lost 6 bases and the V segment lost 8 bases, leaving 9 bases of the junction unmatched. The CDR3 DNA reads as TGTGCCAGCGGGGTAGGACTAGCGACCGATACGCAGTATTTT. It translates to CASGVGLATDTQYF.

V usage is TRBV6-5 and J usage is TRBJ1-2; no clear D gene. Per germline, CDR1 MNHEY and CDR2 SVGAGI. The CDR3 spans 14 residues. The V end was cut by 6 bases, the J end by 0 bases, with 11 bases between. CDR3 sequence reads: CASSTAPANYGYTF. DNA for the CDR3: TGTGCCAGCAGCACCGCTCCAGCTAACTATGGCTACACCTTC.

V usage is TRBV4-1 and J usage is TRBJ2-7; TRBD1 agrees at 7 bases. The length of the CDR3 is 16 residues. The junction had 9 bases not matched to a gene; V was cut back by 2 bases and J by 2 bases. The germline V gene has CDR1 MGHRA and CDR2 YSYEKL. The CDR3 reads CASSQPSGQSAYEQYF. CDR3 nucleotide sequence: TGCGCCAGCAGCCAACCCTCGGGACAGTCAGCCTACGAGCAGTACTTC.

This rearrangement joins TRBV6-1 to TRBJ1-2, with TRBD1 matching 8 bases. CDR1 and CDR2 (germline): MNHNS, SASEGT. J was trimmed by 7 bases and V by 0 bases; bases with no gene match: 4. The CDR3 totals 14 residues. CDR3 sequence: CASSEAQGAGGYTF. The CDR3 coding sequence is TGTGCCAGCAGTGAAGCGCAGGGGGCCGGTGGCTACACCTTC.

The chain recombines TRBV23-1 with TRBJ2-7; D not resolved. TRBV23-1 has ORF status, its function being uncertain. This CDR3 is 14 amino acids long. Trimming removed 0 bases at V and 5 bases at J, with 11 bases between. Written as DNA, the CDR3 is TGCGCCAGCAGTCAATCGTCCAGGCCGCACGAGCAGTACTTC. It specifies CASSQSSRPHEQYF.

In its sample, this clone was seen a few times. CDR3 sequence (DNA): TGTGCCAGCAGCCAAGTGGCGGGCGAATCGACTGAAGCTTTCTTT. Protein sequence: CASSQVAGESTEAFF. The chain carries TRBV4-2 and TRBJ1-1; D is uncertain. This CDR3 has 15 amino acids. V was trimmed by 1 base and J by 5 bases, leaving 14 bases between them. CDR1 is LGHNA and CDR2 is YNFKEQ in the germline V gene.

In this sample, this clone turned up a few times. V usage is TRBV5-1 and J usage is TRBJ1-6, with TRBD1 as a possible D gene (5 bases). This CDR3 comprises 15 residues. Germline V gene sequence: CDR1 SGHRS, CDR2 YFSETQ. Trimming left V 6 bases short and J 8 bases short, with 18 bases between. The CDR3 DNA reads as TGCGCCAGCAAACCCCACGTGGAGGGGCATTCACCCCTCCACTTT. This encodes CASKPHVEGHSPLHF.

V gene TRBV2 combines with J gene TRBJ2-1; D perhaps matches TRBD2 (6 bases). Trimming removed 6 bases at V and 4 bases at J, with 16 bases between. Germline V gene sequence: CDR1 SNHLY, CDR2 FYNNEI. The CDR3 is made up of 15 amino acids. In DNA, the CDR3 is TGTGCCAGCAGGGACCGGGGGATAGGTTACAATGAGCAGTTCTTC. It codes for CASRDRGIGYNEQFF.

V usage is TRBV5-4 and J usage is TRBJ1-1; 9 bases agree with TRBD1. The V segment lost 2 bases and the J segment 5 bases; nucleotides outside the gene matches: 1. The germline V gene encodes CDR1 SGHNT and CDR2 YYREEE (reference sequence). The CDR3 spans 13 residues. This chain's CDR3 is CASSLDRGTEAFF. The CDR3 nucleotides read TGTGCCAGCAGCTTAGACAGGGGGACTGAAGCTTTCTTT.

This chain uses TRBV18 with TRBJ1-2, with TRBD1 matching over 8 bases. This CDR3 has 18 amino acids. J gave up 2 bases and V 3 bases, and 14 bases lay outside the gene matches. Germline loops: CDR1 KGHSH, CDR2 LQKENI. The CDR3 bases are TGTGCCAGCTCACCGAGGAGAGACAGGGGAAGGTTAAACTATGGCTACACCTTC. It is translated as CASSPRRDRGRLNYGYTF.

V gene TRBV4-2 combines with J gene TRBJ1-5, with 12 bases that match TRBD1. CDR1 and CDR2 from the germline V gene are LGHNA and YNFKEQ. J lost 6 bases, V lost 4 bases, and 10 bases had no gene match. The length of the CDR3 is 17 residues. CDR3: CASSRTRDRGRVQPQHF. The DNA of the CDR3 is TGTGCCAGCAGCCGGACCCGGGACAGGGGGCGCGTTCAGCCCCAGCATTTT.

The V call is TRBV5-1, the J call TRBJ2-5; no definite D call. V lost 0 bases, J lost 1 base, and 4 bases lay in between. There are 13 residues in the CDR3. CDR1 and CDR2 from the germline V gene are SGHRS and YFSETQ. CDR3 protein: CASSLGVQETQYF. The CDR3 DNA follows: TGCGCCAGCAGCTTGGGAGTCCAAGAGACCCAGTACTTC.

The V call is TRBV2, the J call TRBJ2-1; TRBD2 aligns across 10 bases. This CDR3 is 18 amino acids long. J gave up 0 bases and V 6 bases, and 11 bases lay outside the gene matches. Germline V gene data show CDR1 as SNHLY and CDR2 as FYNNEI. The CDR3 nucleotides are TGTGCCAGCAGACTGACTAGCGGGTCTTCCCCCTCCTACAATGAGCAGTTCTTC. This gives the protein CASRLTSGSSPSYNEQFF.

The chain uses TRBV28 and TRBJ1-2; D is undetermined. Germline CDR1 MDHEN, CDR2 SYDVKM. V lost 7 bases and J lost 4, with 13 bases in between. This CDR3 has 13 residues. The CDR3 reads CASNERASYGYTF. As DNA, the CDR3 is TGTGCCAGCAACGAGAGGGCCAGCTATGGCTACACCTTC.

The chain employs TRBV19 and TRBJ1-1; 9 bases fit TRBD1. The ends lost 7 bases at V and 5 bases at J; junction bases unmatched: 14. The CDR3 length is 16 residues. Germline V gene sequence: CDR1 LNHDA, CDR2 SQIVND (reference sequence). The CDR3 DNA sequence: TGTGCCAGTATAGACCGGGACAGGGCCTGGGATACTGAAGCTTTCTTT. This translates into CASIDRDRAWDTEAFF.

The V call is TRBV25-1, the J call TRBJ1-1; perhaps TRBD1 as D (6 bases). This CDR3 has 15 residues. V dropped 4 bases and J dropped 7 bases, with 19 bases sitting between them. Germline assignment: CDR1 MGHDK and CDR2 SYGVNS. The CDR3 DNA is TGTGCCAGCAGTGGATCTTCTACAGGGCTAATTGAAGCTTTCTTT. This gives the protein CASSGSSTGLIEAFF.

The chain carries TRBV19 and TRBJ2-7; 7 nucleotides align to TRBD2. The CDR3 totals 19 residues. V lost 0 bases to trimming and J lost 6 bases; unmatched junction nucleotides: 20. CDR1 is LNHDA and CDR2 is SQIVND in the germline V gene (reference sequence). The CDR3 region is CASSIEWIPDGLGVGEQYF. The CDR3 nucleotides read TGTGCCAGTAGTATAGAGTGGATTCCGGACGGACTAGGGGTTGGCGAGCAGTACTTC.

This chain uses TRBV6-6 with TRBJ2-3; perhaps TRBD1 as D (6 bases). Trimming stripped 6 bases from V and 4 bases from J, with 11 bases between. Germline loops: CDR1 MNHNY, CDR2 SVGAGI (reference sequence). The CDR3 is 13 amino acids. CDR3 sequence (DNA): TGTGCCAGCAGGTATCAGGGGCCAGATACGCAGTATTTT. Translation: CASRYQGPDTQYF.

The J gene is TRBJ2-2, the V gene TRBV15; TRBD2 aligns across 7 bases. There are 20 residues in the CDR3. CDR1 and CDR2 from the germline V gene are LNHNV and YYDKDF (reference sequence). The V and J ends lost 0 bases and 3 bases, in that order; junction bases with no gene match: 16. As DNA, the CDR3 is TGTGCCACCAGCAGAGATTTGCGGTGGAGCGGAGGGAGGGACACCGGGGAGCTGTTTTTT. Amino acid sequence: CATSRDLRWSGGRDTGELFF.

V usage is TRBV7-7 and J usage is TRBJ2-6; no firm D call. Germline V CDR1 and CDR2: SSHAT, FNYEAQ (reference sequence). The CDR3 loop spans 19 amino acids. V shed 5 bases and J shed 5 bases, with 25 bases lying between them. The CDR3 reads CASSQVGKCHKSRANVLTF. The DNA for the CDR3 is TGTGCCAGCAGCCAGGTGGGTAAGTGCCACAAAAGTCGGGCCAACGTCCTGACTTTC.

This clone has more than one count but fewer than ten. The chain carries TRBV28 and TRBJ1-1, with 8 bases identical to TRBD1. The V and J ends lost 9 bases and 7 bases, in that order; junction bases with no gene match: 7. The CDR3 runs 12 residues. Per the germline V gene, CDR1 is MDHEN and CDR2 is SYDVKM. The CDR3 DNA reads as TGTGCCAGTCACCTCAGGGGGCGTGAAGCTTTCTTT. This codes for CASHLRGREAFF.

The CDR3 DNA follows: TGCAGCGCCATGGGGGGGGTGTTGGGCTCCTACGAGCAGTACTTC. Its protein product is CSAMGGVLGSYEQYF. V gene TRBV29-1 combines with J gene TRBJ2-7; TRBD2 aligns across 7 bases. Per the germline V gene, CDR1 is SQVTM and CDR2 is ANQGSEA. The V segment lost 7 bases and the J segment 0 bases; nucleotides outside the gene matches: 12. This CDR3 comprises 15 residues.